This T cell receptor (beta chain) was sequenced in a study of T cell responses to AZD1222 COVID-19 vaccine. Overall study: Whether given at about 4 or about 12 weeks, second doses were pooled.

A single count supports this clone. Its antigen is not identified. The study's findings and limits: Spike-specific TCR repertoires showed rising breadth and depth after two AZD1222 doses.

The CDR3 is 13 amino acids. Trimming took off 10 bases at V and 2 bases at J, with 14 bases between the two ends. Germline CDR1 is SNHLY and CDR2 is FYNNEI. The table came from immunoSEQ multiplex PCR; TCRdb's copy has only in-frame clones and leaves some out. This sample has 95,000 or so clones, with roughly nine tenths found just once. The source was peripheral blood, collected on day 0 of AZD1222 vaccination. This clonotype originated in an adult in good health. V gene TRBV2 combines with J gene TRBJ2-5; perhaps TRBD1 as D (6 bases). The CDR3, as DNA: TGTGCCAATCGCAGGGGCGTTCAAGAGACCCAGTACTTC. It encodes CANRRGVQETQYF.